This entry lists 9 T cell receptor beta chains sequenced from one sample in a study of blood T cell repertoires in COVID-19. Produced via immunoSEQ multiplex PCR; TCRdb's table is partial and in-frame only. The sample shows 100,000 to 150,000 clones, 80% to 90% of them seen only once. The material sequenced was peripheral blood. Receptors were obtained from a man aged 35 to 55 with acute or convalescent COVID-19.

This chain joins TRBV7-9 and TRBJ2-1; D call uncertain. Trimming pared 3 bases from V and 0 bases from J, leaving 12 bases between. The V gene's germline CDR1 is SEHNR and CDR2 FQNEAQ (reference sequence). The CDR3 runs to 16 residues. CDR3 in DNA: TGTGCCAGCAGCTTCACCCCATTTAGCTCCTACAATGAGCAGTTCTTC. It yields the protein CASSFTPFSSYNEQFF.

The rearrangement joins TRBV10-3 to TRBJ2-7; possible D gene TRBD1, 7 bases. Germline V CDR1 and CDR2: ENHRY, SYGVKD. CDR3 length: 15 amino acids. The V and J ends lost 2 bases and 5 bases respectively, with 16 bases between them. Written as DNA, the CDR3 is TGTGCCATCAGTGAGGGACCTCAGGGGGAGGACGAGCAGTACTTC. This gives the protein CAISEGPQGEDEQYF.

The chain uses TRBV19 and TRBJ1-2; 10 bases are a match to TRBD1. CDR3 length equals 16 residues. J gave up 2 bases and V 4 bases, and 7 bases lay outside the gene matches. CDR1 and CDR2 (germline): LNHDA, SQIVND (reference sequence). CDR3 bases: TGTGCCAGTAGTACCCCCCGGGACAGGGGAAACTATGGCTACACCTTC. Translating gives CASSTPRDRGNYGYTF. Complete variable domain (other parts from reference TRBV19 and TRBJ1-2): DGGITQSPKYLFRKEGQNVTLSCEQNLNHDAMYWYRQDPGQGLRLIYYSQIVNDFQKGDIAEGYSVSREKKESFPLTVTSAQKNPTAFYLCASSTPRDRGNYGYTFGSGTRLTVV.

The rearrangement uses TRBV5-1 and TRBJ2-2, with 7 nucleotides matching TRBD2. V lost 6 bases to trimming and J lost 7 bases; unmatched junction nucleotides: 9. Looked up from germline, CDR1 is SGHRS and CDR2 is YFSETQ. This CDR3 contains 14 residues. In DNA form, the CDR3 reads TGCGCCAGCATGGGCGGGAGTAATGGCGGGGAGCTGTTTTTT. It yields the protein CASMGGSNGGELFF.

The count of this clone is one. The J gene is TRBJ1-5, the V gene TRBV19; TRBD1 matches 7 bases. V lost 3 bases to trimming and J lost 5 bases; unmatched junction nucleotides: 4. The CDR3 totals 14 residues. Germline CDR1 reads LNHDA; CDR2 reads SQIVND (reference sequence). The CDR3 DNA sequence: TGTGCCAGTAGTATTGTTCAGGGGGATCAGCCCCAGCATTTT. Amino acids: CASSIVQGDQPQHF.

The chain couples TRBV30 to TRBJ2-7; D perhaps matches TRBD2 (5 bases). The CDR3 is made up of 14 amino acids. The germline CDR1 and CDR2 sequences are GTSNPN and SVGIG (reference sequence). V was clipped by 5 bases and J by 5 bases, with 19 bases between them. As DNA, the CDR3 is TGTGCCTGGGAGAAGGGATCTAGCTACCACGAGCAGTACTTC. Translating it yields CAWEKGSSYHEQYF. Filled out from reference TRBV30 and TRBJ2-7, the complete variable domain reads SQTIHQWPATLVQPVGSPLSLECTVEGTSNPNLYWYRQAAGRGLQLLFYSVGIGQISSEVPQNLSASRPQDRQFILSSKKLLLSDSGFYLCAWEKGSSYHEQYFGPGTRLTVT.

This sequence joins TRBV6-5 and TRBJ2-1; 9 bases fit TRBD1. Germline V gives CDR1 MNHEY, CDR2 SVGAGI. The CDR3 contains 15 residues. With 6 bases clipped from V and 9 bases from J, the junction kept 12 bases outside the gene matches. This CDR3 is CASSQTGGWIGEQFF. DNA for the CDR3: TGTGCCAGCAGCCAGACAGGGGGGTGGATCGGTGAGCAGTTCTTC.

CDR3 nucleotides: TGCAGCGGCGCCCACGGACTAGCGGATTACTACGAGCAGTACTTC. This gives the protein CSGAHGLADYYEQYF. The V and J genes are TRBV29-1 and TRBJ2-7; TRBD2 matches 10 bases. CDR1 and CDR2 (germline): SQVTM, ANQGSEA. The J segment lost 3 bases and the V segment lost 7 bases, leaving 12 bases of the junction unmatched. This CDR3 comprises 15 residues.

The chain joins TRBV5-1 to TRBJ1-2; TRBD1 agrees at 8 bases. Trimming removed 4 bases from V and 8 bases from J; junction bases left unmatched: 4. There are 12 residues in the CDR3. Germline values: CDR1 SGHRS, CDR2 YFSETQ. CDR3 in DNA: TGCGCCAGCAGCGGCGGACAGGGAGGCTACACCTTC. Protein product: CASSGGQGGYTF.